The next 20 T cell receptor beta chains were all read from a single sample in a study of blood T cells in healthy people across ages. A second PCR of roughly 7 to 11 cycles used a sample-barcoded 5' primer and a J-beta primer mix. TCRdb itself ran the 5' RACE reads through MiXCR, one entry per CDR3 protein. The sample lists some 920,000 distinct CDR3 sequences, roughly 51% occurring once. The sequencing input was blood. The receptors were gathered from a woman aged 60-70 years in good health.

In this sample, this clonotype turned up a few times. V and J are TRBV3-1 and TRBJ1-2; D perhaps matches TRBD1 (5 bases). Germline V gene sequence: CDR1 LGHDT, CDR2 YNNKEL (reference sequence). V was cut by 0 bases and J by 13 bases, with 9 bases left in between. This CDR3 is built from 11 residues. CDR3 protein: CASSQDEGRTF. CDR3 nucleotides: TGTGCCAGCAGCCAAGATGAGGGGCGCACCTTC.

This chain connects TRBV10-3 to TRBJ2-7; D unclear. The ends were cut back, 6 bases at V and 2 bases at J, with 11 bases in the middle. Germline CDR1 reads ENHRY; CDR2 reads SYGVKD. This CDR3 is built from 13 residues. The CDR3 here is CAIRSLTTYEQYF. The CDR3 region has the DNA TGTGCCATCAGGTCACTAACTACCTACGAGCAGTACTTC.

In its sample, this clonotype was seen a few times. The V and J genes are TRBV12-3 or TRBV12-4 and TRBJ2-5, with D uncertain. CDR3 length: 13 amino acids. V lost 4 bases and J lost 2, with 8 bases in between. The CDR3 DNA reads TGTGCCAGCAGTTCGACGGGTCAAGAGACCCAGTACTTC. Translating it yields CASSSTGQETQYF.

The V and J genes are TRBV4-3 and TRBJ2-3, with 9 bases identical to TRBD1. CDR1 is LGHNA and CDR2 is YSLEER in the germline V gene. The CDR3 covers 15 residues. V dropped 0 bases and J dropped 5; count of bases not matched to a gene: 3. CDR3 region: CASSQEGQGGDTQYF. CDR3 nucleotide sequence: TGCGCCAGCAGCCAAGAGGGACAGGGAGGAGATACGCAGTATTTT.

Turning to this clonotype: Sequence at one end of the junction differs from germline and may be a read error. The genes are TRBV6-1 and TRBJ2-1; D is unclear. The length of the CDR3 is 16 residues. Germline assignment: CDR1 MNHNS and CDR2 SASEGT. CDR3: CASSDDPNRSYSEQFF. The DNA for the CDR3 is TGTGCCAGCAGTGACGACCCTAACCGGTCATACAGTGAGCAGTTCTTC.

The V gene is TRBV15, the J gene TRBJ2-2; D is unclear. Germline V gives CDR1 LNHNV, CDR2 YYDKDF (reference sequence). Trimming took off 2 bases at V and 2 bases at J, with 6 bases between the two ends. The CDR3 is 14 residues long. CDR3 sequence (DNA): TGTGCCACCAGCAGAACTGAAAACACCGGGGAGCTGTTTTTT. It translates to CATSRTENTGELFF.

This clonotype was counted only a few times. CDR3 region: CASARGENTYNEQFF. CDR3 sequence (DNA): TGTGCCAGTGCGAGGGGGGAAAACACCTACAATGAGCAGTTCTTC. The V and J genes are TRBV7-2 and TRBJ2-1, with D tentatively TRBD1 or TRBD2 (6 bases each). Germline V CDR1 and CDR2: SGHTA, FQGNSA. The length of the CDR3 is 15 residues. V lost 9 bases, J lost 2 bases, and 17 bases lay in between.

The rearrangement links TRBV7-8 to TRBJ1-1; D not resolved. Trimming cost V 3 bases and J 3 bases, with 14 bases left between them. The CDR3 contains 15 residues. Germline-derived CDR1 and CDR2 are SGHVS and FQNEAQ. CDR3 loop: CASSLDRPPDTEAFF. CDR3 in DNA: TGTGCCAGCAGCTTGGACCGGCCCCCGGACACTGAAGCTTTCTTT. The complete variable domain, with remaining parts taken from reference TRBV7-8 and TRBJ1-1, reads GAGVSQSPRYKVAKRGQDVALRCDPISGHVSLFWYQQALGQGPEFLTYFQNEAQLDKSGLPSDRFFAERPEGSVSTLKIQRTQQEDSAVYLCASSLDRPPDTEAFFGQGTRLTVV.

The genes are TRBV24-1 and TRBJ2-5; 7 bases match TRBD2. The J call may be wrong; the DNA end is better matched by TRBJ2-7. This CDR3 contains 13 residues. CDR1 is KGHDR, CDR2 SFDVKD, per germline. CDR3: CATSGGSRHEQYF. In DNA form, the CDR3 reads TGTGCCACCAGTGGCGGGAGTCGTCACGAGCAGTACTTC.

This clonotype has a handful of counts. CDR3 loop: CASSSIAGSSYNEQFF. In nucleotides, the CDR3 is TGTGCCAGCAGCTCAATAGCGGGTAGCTCCTACAATGAGCAGTTCTTC. The chain recombines TRBV11-2 with TRBJ2-1; TRBD2 matches 7 bases. CDR1 is SGHAT and CDR2 is FQNNGV in the germline V gene. There are 16 residues in the CDR3. The V segment lost 4 bases and the J segment 0 bases; nucleotides outside the gene matches: 6. The full variable domain, rest sourced from reference TRBV11-2 and TRBJ2-1, is EAGVAQSPRYKIIEKRQSVAFWCNPISGHATLYWYQQILGQGPKLLIQFQNNGVVDDSQLPKDRFSAERLKGVDSTLKIQPAKLEDSAVYLCASSSIAGSSYNEQFFGPGTRLTVL.

In this sample, this clonotype turned up once. V and J are TRBV6-5 and TRBJ2-7, with a possible D match to TRBD1 (6 bases). Between the trimmed V and J ends, which lost 5 bases and 3 bases, there was a span of 14 bases. CDR1 is MNHEY and CDR2 is SVGAGI in the germline V gene. The CDR3 totals 14 residues. The CDR3 sequence is CASSRDRTHYEQYF. The CDR3 DNA sequence: TGTGCCAGCAGTCGCGACAGGACACACTACGAGCAGTACTTC.

In its sample, this clonotype was seen many times. The chain combines TRBV6-6 with TRBJ2-7, with 13 bases fitting TRBD2. The junction had 0 bases not matched to a gene; V was cut back by 8 bases and J by 2 bases. Germline lookup yields CDR1 MNHNY and CDR2 SVGAGI (reference sequence). The CDR3 is 13 amino acids. Here the CDR3 reads CASGTSGTYEQYF. CDR3 nucleotide sequence: TGTGCCAGCGGGACTAGCGGGACCTACGAGCAGTACTTC.

The chain recombines TRBV12-3 or TRBV12-4 with TRBJ1-5; tentative D call: TRBD1 (6 bases). The CDR3 spans 13 residues. Trimming cost V 2 bases and J 6 bases, with 8 bases left between them. The CDR3 DNA reads as TGTGCCAGCAGTTTATGGGGGGCTCAGCCCCAGCATTTT. Translated: CASSLWGAQPQHF.

CDR3 protein: CASRPTGLETQYF. DNA for the CDR3: TGTGCCAGCAGACCGACAGGGTTGGAGACCCAGTACTTC. This chain joins TRBV6-5 and TRBJ2-7, with 7 bases identical to TRBD1. The end of the DNA fits TRBJ2-5 better, so the J call may be wrong. CDR1 and CDR2 (germline): MNHEY, SVGAGI. The CDR3 sequence is 13 residues long.

This clonotype occurred a few times. The V and J genes are TRBV7-2 and TRBJ2-7, with a tentative D call TRBD2 (6 bases). V shed 5 bases and J shed 7 bases, with 27 bases lying between them. The CDR3 runs to 17 residues. Germline V lookup: CDR1 SGHTA, CDR2 FQGNSA. As DNA, the CDR3 is TGTGCCAGCAGCCCCCAGGGTATGCTGCGGGACTCAGGGGAGCAGTACTTC. Translating gives CASSPQGMLRDSGEQYF.

The chain combines TRBV7-2 with TRBJ2-7; the D is unclear. There are 12 residues in the CDR3. Trimming stripped 5 bases from V and 5 bases from J, with 10 bases between. Per germline, CDR1 SGHTA and CDR2 FQGNSA. CDR3 residues: CASSKNRDEQYF. CDR3 sequence (DNA): TGTGCCAGCAGCAAAAACCGAGACGAGCAGTACTTC.

The rearrangement links TRBV20-1 to TRBJ2-7, with a tentative D call TRBD1 (5 bases). The closer fit of TRBJ2-5 to the DNA end suggests the J call may be wrong. The CDR3 consists of 12 residues. The germline CDR1 and CDR2 sequences are DFQATT and SNEGSKA (reference sequence). Written as DNA, the CDR3 is TGCAGTGTTAGCAGGGTTCAAGAGACCCAGTACTTC. Its translation: CSVSRVQETQYF.

CDR3 region: CASSQTSDPKNIQYF. CDR3 in DNA: TGTGCCAGCAGCCAAACTAGCGACCCGAAAAACATTCAGTACTTC. The chain is built from TRBV7-2 and TRBJ2-4, with 7 bases fitting TRBD2. The CDR3 has 15 amino acids. Trimming took 5 bases from V and 4 from J; bases not matched to a gene: 8. Per germline, CDR1 SGHTA and CDR2 FQGNSA. The full variable domain, rest sourced from reference TRBV7-2 and TRBJ2-4, is GAGVSQSPSNKVTEKGKDVELRCDPISGHTALYWYRQSLGQGLEFLIYFQGNSAPDKSGLPSDRFSAERTGGSVSTLTIQRTQQEDSAVYLCASSQTSDPKNIQYFGAGTRLSVL.

V and J are TRBV20-1 and TRBJ1-1; 9 positions agree with TRBD1. In germline, CDR1 is DFQATT, CDR2 SNEGSKA (reference sequence). Germline trimming cut 5 bases from V and 5 bases from J; bases unmatched to any gene: 6. CDR3 length: 13 residues. CDR3 DNA: TGCAGTGCTCCGCGGACAGGGGAGACTGAAGCTTTCTTT. Translated, it gives CSAPRTGETEAFF.

This clonotype was seen a few times. CDR3 amino acids: CASSLAVSGLHNEQFF. The CDR3 bases are TGTGCCAGCAGCTTAGCTGTCTCGGGACTTCACAATGAGCAGTTCTTC. The chain uses TRBV7-2 and TRBJ2-1, with a possible D match to TRBD2 (6 bases). V gave up 0 bases and J gave up 5 bases, with 14 bases separating them. Germline values: CDR1 SGHTA, CDR2 FQGNSA. The CDR3 covers 16 residues.